These 26 T cell receptor beta chains were sequenced from one sample in a study of blood T cell repertoires in COVID-19. Clones were sequenced by immunoSEQ multiplex PCR, and TCRdb holds only the in-frame ones, with some missing. Among 130,000 to 150,000 clones listed, around nine tenths were seen once. Sequencing used peripheral blood. These receptor sequences come from a man over 45 with active or convalescent COVID-19.

The chain joins TRBV5-1 to TRBJ2-5, with D possibly being TRBD2 (6 bases). Germline CDR1 is SGHRS and CDR2 is YFSETQ. The CDR3 covers 17 residues. Trimming shortened V by 0 bases and J by 1 base, and 16 bases separated the two germline ends. Here the CDR3 reads CASSLGPAGGPQETQYF. The DNA for the CDR3 is TGCGCCAGCAGCTTGGGGCCAGCGGGTGGACCCCAAGAGACCCAGTACTTC. Variable domain in full (rest from reference TRBV5-1 and TRBJ2-5): KAGVTQTPRYLIKTRGQQVTLSCSPISGHRSVSWYQQTPGQGLQFLFEYFSETQRNKGNFPGRFSGRQFSNSRSEMNVSTLELGDSALYLCASSLGPAGGPQETQYFGPGTRLLVL.

The chain is built from TRBV18 and TRBJ1-3; TRBD1 matches at 9 bases. The CDR3 contains 18 residues. The germline CDR1 and CDR2 sequences are KGHSH and LQKENI. V lost 0 bases to trimming and J lost 3 bases; unmatched junction nucleotides: 9. CDR3 nucleotides: TGTGCCAGCTCACCACCCAAGGGACAGGGAGCTCTTGGAAACACCATATATTTT. This translates into CASSPPKGQGALGNTIYF.

The chain carries TRBV14 and TRBJ1-1, with unresolved D. The CDR3 spans 15 residues. The V end lost 4 bases, the J end lost 1 base, and 13 bases lay between the germline ends. CDR1 SGHDN and CDR2 FVKESK come from the germline V gene. DNA for the CDR3: TGTGCCAGCAGCCCCCGAACACCTCAGAACACTGAAGCTTTCTTT. Its protein product is CASSPRTPQNTEAFF.

The chain carries TRBV6-5 and TRBJ2-7, with no clear D. The germline CDR1 and CDR2 sequences are MNHEY and SVGAGI. CDR3 length equals 12 residues. Trimming took off 5 bases at V and 3 bases at J, with 8 bases between the two ends. The CDR3 here is CASSKSGYEQYF. As DNA, the CDR3 is TGTGCCAGCAGTAAATCGGGCTACGAGCAGTACTTC.

This clone was picked up one time. V and J are TRBV6-2 or TRBV6-3 and TRBJ2-3; D may be TRBD1 (5 bases). Germline-derived CDR1 and CDR2 are MNHEY and SVGEGT. Trimming stripped 5 bases from V and 11 bases from J, with 29 bases between. The CDR3 covers 17 residues. The CDR3 loop reads CASSTGRTSTIEEVQYF. The CDR3 coding sequence is TGTGCCAGCAGTACCGGGCGGACATCGACCATTGAAGAAGTGCAGTATTTT.

This chain connects TRBV6-5 to TRBJ1-1, with D possibly matching TRBD1 (5 bases). The CDR3 is 14 amino acids. The V end lost 2 bases, the J end lost 0 bases, and 7 bases lay between the germline ends. From germline, CDR1 is MNHEY and CDR2 SVGAGI. CDR3 DNA sequence: TGTGCCAGCAGTTACGGGGGGATGAACACTGAAGCTTTCTTT. This translates into CASSYGGMNTEAFF.

The chain employs TRBV28 and TRBJ2-7; perhaps TRBD2 as D (5 bases). V was shortened by 3 bases and J by 0 bases, with 12 bases between the two germline ends. This CDR3 comprises 15 residues. Germline loops: CDR1 MDHEN, CDR2 SYDVKM. The CDR3 reads CASSFFRGLSYEQYF. CDR3 DNA sequence: TGTGCCAGCAGTTTTTTCCGGGGTCTCTCCTACGAGCAGTACTTC.

This chain joins TRBV15 and TRBJ1-4; 7 bases agree with TRBD1. Germline loops: CDR1 LNHNV, CDR2 YYDKDF (reference sequence). The V and J ends lost 0 bases and 8 bases, in that order; junction bases with no gene match: 6. The CDR3 runs to 15 residues. CDR3 amino acids: CATSRDLAGGEKLFF. The CDR3 bases are TGTGCCACCAGCAGAGATTTGGCAGGGGGGGAAAAACTGTTTTTT.

This clone was recorded only once. This CDR3 is CASSLARQGVAGYTF. The DNA for the CDR3 is TGTGCCAGCAGCTTGGCCCGACAGGGGGTGGCTGGCTACACCTTC. This chain uses TRBV5-4 with TRBJ1-2; 9 bases map to TRBD1. Germline CDR1 reads SGHNT; CDR2 reads YYREEE (reference sequence). The CDR3 length is 15 residues. Trimming removed 0 bases from V and 7 bases from J; junction bases left unmatched: 7.

This clone has only one observation. The rearrangement links TRBV9 to TRBJ2-4, with 11 bases that match TRBD2. V lost 6 bases to trimming and J lost 5 bases; unmatched junction nucleotides: 7. CDR3 size: 15 residues. The V gene's germline CDR1 is SGDLS and CDR2 YYNGEE. CDR3 bases: TGTGCCAGCACCACTAGCGGGAGTGGGGAAAACATTCAGTACTTC. Its protein is CASTTSGSGENIQYF.

The gene calls are TRBV4-1 and TRBJ2-5; tentative D call: TRBD2 (5 bases). V gave up 1 base and J gave up 0 bases, with 9 bases separating them. Germline-derived CDR1 and CDR2 are MGHRA and YSYEKL. The CDR3 is made up of 15 amino acids. The CDR3 reads CASSQGTGNQETQYF. CDR3 coding DNA: TGCGCCAGCAGCCAAGGTACGGGGAACCAAGAGACCCAGTACTTC.

The chain couples TRBV6-5 to TRBJ2-5; 13 bases fit TRBD2. After removal of 10 bases from V and 1 base from J, the junction contained 6 bases not matched to a gene. Germline V CDR1 and CDR2: MNHEY, SVGAGI. The CDR3 contains 15 residues. The DNA of the CDR3 is TGTGCCACCGCGAGACTAGCGGGAGGCCAAGAGACCCAGTACTTC. It translates to CATARLAGGQETQYF.

V gene TRBV7-2 combines with J gene TRBJ2-7; 9 bases agree with TRBD1. The V gene's germline CDR1 is SGHTA and CDR2 FQGNSA. With V trimmed by 5 bases and J by 4 bases, 6 bases remained unmatched. The CDR3 has 14 amino acids. The CDR3 reads CASSPGTGRYEQYF. In nucleotides, the CDR3 is TGTGCCAGCAGCCCCGGGACAGGGAGGTACGAGCAGTACTTC. The full variable domain, in which reference TRBV7-2 and TRBJ2-7 provide the parts outside the CDR3, is GAGVSQSPSNKVTEKGKDVELRCDPISGHTALYWYRQSLGQGLEFLIYFQGNSAPDKSGLPSDRFSAERTGGSVSTLTIQRTQQEDSAVYLCASSPGTGRYEQYFGPGTRLTVT.

This clone turned up a few times. The chain carries TRBV5-1 and TRBJ2-2; the match to TRBD1 covers 7 bases. This CDR3 spans 14 amino acids. Germline loops: CDR1 SGHRS, CDR2 YFSETQ. The ends lost 1 base at V and 7 bases at J; junction bases unmatched: 4. The CDR3 is CASSLQGVFGELFF. DNA for the CDR3: TGCGCCAGCAGCTTGCAGGGGGTTTTCGGGGAGCTGTTTTTT.

This sequence joins TRBV28 and TRBJ2-1; possibly TRBD2 for D (10 bases). The CDR3 loop spans 18 amino acids. In germline, CDR1 is MDHEN, CDR2 SYDVKM. The germline V and J ends were trimmed by 6 bases and 0 bases, with 21 bases remaining between them. The CDR3 is CASRPQGASGSSYNEQFF. CDR3 in DNA: TGTGCCAGCAGACCACAGGGGGCTAGCGGGAGCTCCTACAATGAGCAGTTCTTC.

The chain carries TRBV13 and TRBJ2-7, with D possibly TRBD1 on 5 matching bases. Per germline, CDR1 PRHDT and CDR2 FYEKMQ (reference sequence). This CDR3 is built from 14 residues. The germline V and J ends were trimmed by 5 bases and 7 bases, with 18 bases remaining between them. The CDR3 spells CASSQRTSMLEQYF. The CDR3 bases are TGTGCCAGCAGCCAACGGACATCCATGCTGGAGCAGTACTTC.

The gene calls are TRBV28 and TRBJ1-3; D possibly corresponds to TRBD1 (6 bases). The CDR3 is 14 amino acids. Trimming took off 4 bases at V and 4 bases at J, with 11 bases between the two ends. Germline lookup yields CDR1 MDHEN and CDR2 SYDVKM. CDR3 amino acids: CASSSRGQGNTIYF. CDR3 in DNA: TGTGCCAGCAGTTCCCGAGGACAGGGAAACACCATATATTTT. The complete variable domain, with remaining parts taken from reference TRBV28 and TRBJ1-3, reads DVKVTQSSRYLVKRTGEKVFLECVQDMDHENMFWYRQDPGLGLRLIYFSYDVKMKEKGDIPEGYSVSREKKERFSLILESASTNQTSMYLCASSSRGQGNTIYFGEGSWLTVV.

The rearrangement links TRBV25-1 to TRBJ2-7; 9 positions match TRBD1. Germline V CDR1 and CDR2: MGHDK, SYGVNS. This CDR3 spans 14 amino acids. The V and J ends lost 7 bases and 1 base, in that order; junction bases with no gene match: 5. The CDR3 DNA sequence: TGTGCCAGCACCGGACAGGGGTCGTCCTACGAGCAGTACTTC. Translating gives CASTGQGSSYEQYF.

The chain uses TRBV19 and TRBJ2-1, with D possibly matching TRBD2 (5 bases). Between the trimmed V and J ends, which lost 5 bases and 10 bases, there was a span of 21 bases. The CDR3 has 15 amino acids. Germline V CDR1 and CDR2: LNHDA, SQIVND (reference sequence). CDR3 region: CASSPSPVGAAEQFF. CDR3 nucleotide sequence: TGTGCCAGTAGTCCGTCCCCCGTGGGAGCGGCGGAGCAGTTCTTC.

The chain recombines TRBV6-5 with TRBJ2-7; no definite D call. Germline V CDR1 and CDR2: MNHEY, SVGAGI. V gave up 2 bases and J gave up 4 bases, with 15 bases separating them. The CDR3 consists of 15 residues. This CDR3 reads CASSYRVKEWYEQYF. The CDR3 coding sequence is TGTGCCAGCAGTTACCGTGTCAAGGAGTGGTACGAGCAGTACTTC.

V is TRBV7-9 and J is TRBJ1-2, with TRBD1 identical over 7 bases. V lost 1 base to trimming and J lost 2 bases; unmatched junction nucleotides: 4. The CDR3 has 15 residues. The V gene's germline CDR1 is SEHNR and CDR2 FQNEAQ (reference sequence). In nucleotides, the CDR3 is TGTGCCAGCAGCTTAGGGGCAGGGGGGAACTATGGCTACACCTTC. It codes for CASSLGAGGNYGYTF.

This clone has just one count. The rearrangement uses TRBV7-6 and TRBJ2-6, with D possibly being TRBD2 (6 bases). V was shortened by 5 bases and J by 0 bases, with 17 bases between the two germline ends. Germline V gene data show CDR1 as SGHVS and CDR2 as FNYEAQ. CDR3 size: 18 residues. The CDR3 nucleotides are TGTGCCAGCAGCCCCTGGAGGGGCCACTACTCTGGGGCCAACGTCCTGACTTTC. It specifies CASSPWRGHYSGANVLTF.

The J gene is TRBJ2-7, the V gene TRBV30; 8 nucleotides align to TRBD1. This CDR3 is built from 14 residues. Germline V gene sequence: CDR1 GTSNPN, CDR2 SVGIG (reference sequence). V lost 1 base to trimming and J lost 4 bases; unmatched junction nucleotides: 6. CDR3 nucleotides: TGTGCCTGGAGTGACCCAGGGGGCGCTTACGAGCAGTACTTC. This sequence encodes CAWSDPGGAYEQYF.

The chain is built from TRBV2 and TRBJ2-7; a possible D gene is TRBD1 (6 bases). The CDR3 contains 13 residues. Trimming took 6 bases from V and 6 from J, leaving 15 bases between them. Germline V lookup: CDR1 SNHLY, CDR2 FYNNEI. This CDR3 reads CASRQDSLSEQYF. CDR3 nucleotides: TGTGCCAGCAGGCAGGACAGCTTGAGCGAGCAGTACTTC.

V gene TRBV5-1 combines with J gene TRBJ1-2, with TRBD1 as a possible D gene (6 bases). The length of the CDR3 is 16 residues. V was trimmed by 1 base and J by 2 bases, leaving 15 bases between them. Per germline, CDR1 SGHRS and CDR2 YFSETQ. In DNA form, the CDR3 reads TGCGCCAGCAGCTTGTCCGGACAGCCCATCAACTATGGCTACACCTTC. It codes for CASSLSGQPINYGYTF.

J is TRBJ1-2 and V is TRBV6-6; a possible D gene is TRBD1 (5 bases). The length of the CDR3 is 15 residues. V lost 3 bases to trimming and J lost 4 bases, with 15 bases between them. Looked up from germline, CDR1 is MNHNY and CDR2 is SVGAGI (reference sequence). CDR3 amino acids: CASSYRAGSTYGYTF. CDR3 DNA sequence: TGTGCCAGCAGTTATCGGGCAGGGTCCACCTATGGCTACACCTTC.